This T cell receptor beta chain was obtained from a study of T cells in Graves' hyperthyroidism and ophthalmopathy. The CDR3 regions of TCR beta were amplified from RNA transcripts. The TCR CDR3 was amplified in a first-round RT-PCR using the HTBI primer set. MiXCR, applied by TCRdb to the multiplex PCR reads, yields one record per CDR3 protein. The table has some 400,000 distinct CDR3 sequences, roughly 14% seen once; the top ten hold less than 25%. This clonotype showed up just a few times. Input material: blood. The source of this sequence is a man aged 25 to 40 with Graves' hyperthyroidism that later progressed to Graves' ophthalmopathy.

The CDR3 DNA sequence: TGTGCCAGCAGCGGGGGTCCAGAAGGAGAGACCCAGTACTTC. It specifies CASSGGPEGETQYF. V usage is TRBV9 and J usage is TRBJ2-5; no clear D. The CDR3 covers 14 residues. Germline loops: CDR1 SGDLS, CDR2 YYNGEE. V gave up 3 bases and J gave up 4 bases, with 13 bases separating them.